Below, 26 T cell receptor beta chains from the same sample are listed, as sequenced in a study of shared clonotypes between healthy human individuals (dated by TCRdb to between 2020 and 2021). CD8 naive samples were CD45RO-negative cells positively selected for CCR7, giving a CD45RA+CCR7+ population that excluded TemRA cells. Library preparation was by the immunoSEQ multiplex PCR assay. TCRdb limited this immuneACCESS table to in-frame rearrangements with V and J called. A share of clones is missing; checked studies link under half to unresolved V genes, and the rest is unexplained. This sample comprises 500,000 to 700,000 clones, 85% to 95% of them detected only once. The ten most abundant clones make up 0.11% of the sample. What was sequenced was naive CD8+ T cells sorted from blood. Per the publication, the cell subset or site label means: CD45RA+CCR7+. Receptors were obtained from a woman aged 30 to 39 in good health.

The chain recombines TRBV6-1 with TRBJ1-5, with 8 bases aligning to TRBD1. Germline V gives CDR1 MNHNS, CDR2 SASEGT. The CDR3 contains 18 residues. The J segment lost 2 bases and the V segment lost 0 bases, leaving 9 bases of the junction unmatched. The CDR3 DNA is TGTGCCAGCAGTGAAGCAGCCAGGGGGCTAAGGGGCAATCAGCCCCAGCATTTT. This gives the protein CASSEAARGLRGNQPQHF.

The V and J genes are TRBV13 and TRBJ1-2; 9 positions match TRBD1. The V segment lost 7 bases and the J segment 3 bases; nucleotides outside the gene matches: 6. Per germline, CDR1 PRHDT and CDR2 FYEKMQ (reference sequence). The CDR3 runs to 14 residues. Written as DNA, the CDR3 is TGTGCCAGCACCTCGGGACAGGGAGACTATGGCTACACCTTC. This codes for CASTSGQGDYGYTF.

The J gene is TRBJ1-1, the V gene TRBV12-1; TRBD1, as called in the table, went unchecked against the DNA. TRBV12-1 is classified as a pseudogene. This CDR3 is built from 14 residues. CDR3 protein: CASTAGDERTEAFF. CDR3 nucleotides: TGTGCCAGCACCGCAGGGGACGAACGCACTGAAGCTTTCTTT.

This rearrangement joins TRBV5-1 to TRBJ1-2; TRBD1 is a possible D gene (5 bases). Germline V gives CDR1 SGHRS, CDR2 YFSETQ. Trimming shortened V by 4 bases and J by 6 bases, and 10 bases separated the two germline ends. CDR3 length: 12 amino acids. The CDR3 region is CASSEGADGYTF. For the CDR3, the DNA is TGCGCCAGCAGCGAAGGGGCGGATGGCTACACCTTC.

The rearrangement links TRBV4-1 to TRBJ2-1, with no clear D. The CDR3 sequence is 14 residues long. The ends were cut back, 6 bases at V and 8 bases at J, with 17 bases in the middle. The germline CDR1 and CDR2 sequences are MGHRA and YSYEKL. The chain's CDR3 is CASSGARTHYEQFF. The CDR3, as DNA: TGCGCCAGCAGTGGCGCTAGGACCCATTATGAGCAGTTCTTC.

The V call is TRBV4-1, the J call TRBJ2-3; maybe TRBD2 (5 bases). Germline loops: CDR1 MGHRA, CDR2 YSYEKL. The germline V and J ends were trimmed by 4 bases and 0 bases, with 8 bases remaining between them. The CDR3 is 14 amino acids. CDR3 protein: CASSLSGSTDTQYF. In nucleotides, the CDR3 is TGCGCCAGCAGCCTGAGCGGCAGCACAGATACGCAGTATTTT.

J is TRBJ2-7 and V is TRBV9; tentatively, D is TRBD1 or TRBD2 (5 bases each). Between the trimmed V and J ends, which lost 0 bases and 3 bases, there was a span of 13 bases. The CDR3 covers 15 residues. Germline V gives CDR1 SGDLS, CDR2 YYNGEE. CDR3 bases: TGTGCCAGCAGCGTAGAAGGGACGGAATACTACGAGCAGTACTTC. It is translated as CASSVEGTEYYEQYF.

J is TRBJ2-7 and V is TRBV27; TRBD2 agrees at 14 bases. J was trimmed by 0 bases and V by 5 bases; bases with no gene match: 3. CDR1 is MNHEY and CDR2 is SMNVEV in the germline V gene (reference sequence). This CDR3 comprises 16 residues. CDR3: CASSPGLAGASYEQYF. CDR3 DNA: TGTGCCAGCAGTCCGGGACTAGCGGGAGCCTCCTACGAGCAGTACTTC.

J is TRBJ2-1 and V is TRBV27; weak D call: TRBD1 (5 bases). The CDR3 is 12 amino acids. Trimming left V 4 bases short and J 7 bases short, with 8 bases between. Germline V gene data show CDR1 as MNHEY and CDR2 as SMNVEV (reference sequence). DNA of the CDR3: TGTGCCAGCAGTTCAGCAGGGAATGAGCAGTTCTTC. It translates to CASSSAGNEQFF.

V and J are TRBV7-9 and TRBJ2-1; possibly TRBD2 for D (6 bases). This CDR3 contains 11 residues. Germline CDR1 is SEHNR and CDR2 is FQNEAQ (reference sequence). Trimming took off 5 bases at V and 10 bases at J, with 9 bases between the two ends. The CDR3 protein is CASSDRGEQFF. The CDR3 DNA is TGTGCCAGCAGCGATCGGGGGGAGCAGTTCTTC.

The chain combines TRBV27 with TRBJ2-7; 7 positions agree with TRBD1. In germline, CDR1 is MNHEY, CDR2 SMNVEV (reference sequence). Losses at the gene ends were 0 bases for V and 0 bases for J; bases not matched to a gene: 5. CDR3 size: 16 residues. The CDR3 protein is CASSLSTTGSSYEQYF. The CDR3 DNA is TGTGCCAGCAGTTTATCAACGACAGGGAGCTCCTACGAGCAGTACTTC.

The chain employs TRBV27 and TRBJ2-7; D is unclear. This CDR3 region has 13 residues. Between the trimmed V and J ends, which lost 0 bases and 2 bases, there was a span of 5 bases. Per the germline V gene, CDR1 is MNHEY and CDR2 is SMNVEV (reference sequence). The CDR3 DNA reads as TGTGCCAGCAGTTTATCGCTCCCCTACGAGCAGTACTTC. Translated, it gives CASSLSLPYEQYF.

CDR3: CASSLEGRGATEAFF. The DNA of the CDR3 is TGCGCCAGCAGCTTGGAGGGGCGGGGAGCTACCGAAGCTTTCTTT. V and J are TRBV5-1 and TRBJ1-1; a weak D match, TRBD1 (5 bases). This CDR3 spans 15 amino acids. The germline gives CDR1 SGHRS, CDR2 YFSETQ. Trimming shortened V by 0 bases and J by 8 bases, and 17 bases separated the two germline ends.

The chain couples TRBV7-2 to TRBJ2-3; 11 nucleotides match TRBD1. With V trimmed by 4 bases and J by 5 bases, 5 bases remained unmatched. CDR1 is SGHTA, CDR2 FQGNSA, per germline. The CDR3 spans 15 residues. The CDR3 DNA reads TGTGCCAGCAGCTATACCGGGACAGGGGGAGATACGCAGTATTTT. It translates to CASSYTGTGGDTQYF. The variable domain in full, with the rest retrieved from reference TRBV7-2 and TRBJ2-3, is GAGVSQSPSNKVTEKGKDVELRCDPISGHTALYWYRQSLGQGLEFLIYFQGNSAPDKSGLPSDRFSAERTGGSVSTLTIQRTQQEDSAVYLCASSYTGTGGDTQYFGPGTRLTVL.

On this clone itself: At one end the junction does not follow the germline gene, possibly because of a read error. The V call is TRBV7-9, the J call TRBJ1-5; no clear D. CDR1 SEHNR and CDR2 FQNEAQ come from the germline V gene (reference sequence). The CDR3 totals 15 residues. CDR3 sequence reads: CAGSPQGAGDQPQHF. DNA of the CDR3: TGTGCCGGCAGCCCCCAAGGAGCCGGGGATCAGCCCCAGCATTTT.

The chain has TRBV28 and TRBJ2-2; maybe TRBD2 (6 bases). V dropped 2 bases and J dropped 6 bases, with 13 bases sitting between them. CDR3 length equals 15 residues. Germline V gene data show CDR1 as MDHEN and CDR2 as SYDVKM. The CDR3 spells CASSLRQGGAGELFF. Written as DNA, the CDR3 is TGTGCCAGCAGTTTAAGGCAGGGAGGAGCCGGGGAGCTGTTTTTT. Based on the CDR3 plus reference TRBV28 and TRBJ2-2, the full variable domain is DVKVTQSSRYLVKRTGEKVFLECVQDMDHENMFWYRQDPGLGLRLIYFSYDVKMKEKGDIPEGYSVSREKKERFSLILESASTNQTSMYLCASSLRQGGAGELFFGEGSRLTVL.

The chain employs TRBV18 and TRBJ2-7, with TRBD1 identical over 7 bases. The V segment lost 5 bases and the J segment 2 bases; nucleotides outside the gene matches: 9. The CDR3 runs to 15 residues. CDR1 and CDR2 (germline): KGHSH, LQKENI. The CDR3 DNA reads TGTGCCAGCTCATCATCCGGGACAGCCACCTACGAGCAGTACTTC. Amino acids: CASSSSGTATYEQYF.

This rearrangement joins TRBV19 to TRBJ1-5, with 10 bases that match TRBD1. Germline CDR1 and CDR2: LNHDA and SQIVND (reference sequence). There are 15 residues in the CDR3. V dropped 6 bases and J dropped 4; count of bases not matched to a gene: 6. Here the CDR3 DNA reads TGTGCCAGTAGCCTAGACAGGGGGCTAAATCAGCCCCAGCATTTT. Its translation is CASSLDRGLNQPQHF.

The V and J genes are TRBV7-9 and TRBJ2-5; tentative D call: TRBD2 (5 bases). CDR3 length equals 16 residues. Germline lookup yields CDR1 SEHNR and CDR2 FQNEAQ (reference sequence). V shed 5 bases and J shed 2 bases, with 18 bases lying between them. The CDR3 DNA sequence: TGTGCCAGCAGCCCCGGACTGCACCCCTTTCAAGAGACCCAGTACTTC. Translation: CASSPGLHPFQETQYF.

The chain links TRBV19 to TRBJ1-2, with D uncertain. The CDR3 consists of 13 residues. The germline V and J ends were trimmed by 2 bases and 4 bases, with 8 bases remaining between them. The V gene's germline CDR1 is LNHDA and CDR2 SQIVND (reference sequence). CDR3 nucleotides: TGTGCCAGTAGTATAAAGGGAGGCTATGGCTACACCTTC. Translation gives CASSIKGGYGYTF.

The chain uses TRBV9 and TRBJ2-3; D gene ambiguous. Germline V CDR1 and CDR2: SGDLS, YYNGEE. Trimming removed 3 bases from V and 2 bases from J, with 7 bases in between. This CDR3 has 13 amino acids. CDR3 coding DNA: TGTGCCAGCAGCGAACAATCCACAGATACGCAGTATTTT. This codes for CASSEQSTDTQYF.

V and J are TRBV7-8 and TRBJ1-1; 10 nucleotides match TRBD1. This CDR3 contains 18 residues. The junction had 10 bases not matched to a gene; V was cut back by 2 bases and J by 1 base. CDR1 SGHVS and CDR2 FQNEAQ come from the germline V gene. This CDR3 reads CASSLFLGGQGKNTEAFF. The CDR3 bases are TGTGCCAGCAGCTTATTTCTAGGGGGACAGGGGAAGAACACTGAAGCTTTCTTT.

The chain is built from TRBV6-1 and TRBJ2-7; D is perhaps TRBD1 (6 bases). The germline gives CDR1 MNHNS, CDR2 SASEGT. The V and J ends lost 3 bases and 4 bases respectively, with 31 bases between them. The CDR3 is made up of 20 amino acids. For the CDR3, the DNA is TGTGCCAGCAGTGACCTCATATTGGGAATGGGGACACTGGGGCCTTACGAGCAGTACTTC. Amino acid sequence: CASSDLILGMGTLGPYEQYF.

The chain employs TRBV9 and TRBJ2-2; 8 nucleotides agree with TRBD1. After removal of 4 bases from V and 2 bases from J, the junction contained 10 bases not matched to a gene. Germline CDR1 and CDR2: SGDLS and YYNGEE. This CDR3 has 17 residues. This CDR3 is CASSYSMTGANTGELFF. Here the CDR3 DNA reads TGTGCCAGCAGCTATAGTATGACAGGGGCAAACACCGGGGAGCTGTTTTTT.

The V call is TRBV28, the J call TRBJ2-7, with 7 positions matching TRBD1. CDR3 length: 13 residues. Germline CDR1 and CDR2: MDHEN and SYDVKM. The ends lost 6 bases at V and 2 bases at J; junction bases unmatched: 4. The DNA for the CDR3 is TGTGCCAGCAGCAGGGGGTTAACCTACGAGCAGTACTTC. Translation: CASSRGLTYEQYF. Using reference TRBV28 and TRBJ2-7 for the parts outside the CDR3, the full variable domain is DVKVTQSSRYLVKRTGEKVFLECVQDMDHENMFWYRQDPGLGLRLIYFSYDVKMKEKGDIPEGYSVSREKKERFSLILESASTNQTSMYLCASSRGLTYEQYFGPGTRLTVT.

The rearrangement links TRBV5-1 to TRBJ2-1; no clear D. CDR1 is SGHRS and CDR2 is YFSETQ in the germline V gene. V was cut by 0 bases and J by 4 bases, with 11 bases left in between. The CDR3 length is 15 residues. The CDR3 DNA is TGCGCCAGCAGCTTGGGCGCCCCTGAATACAATGAGCAGTTCTTC. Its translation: CASSLGAPEYNEQFF. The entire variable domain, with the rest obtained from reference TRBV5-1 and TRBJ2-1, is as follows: KAGVTQTPRYLIKTRGQQVTLSCSPISGHRSVSWYQQTPGQGLQFLFEYFSETQRNKGNFPGRFSGRQFSNSRSEMNVSTLELGDSALYLCASSLGAPEYNEQFFGPGTRLTVL.